The text below deals with one T cell receptor (beta chain). This clone has only one observation. The clone's antigen remains unknown. No base quality values were provided; no much bigger clone lies one nucleotide off. The CDR3 contains 16 residues, cysteine and phenylalanine counted. Kept here is only the CDR3 DNA, which spans 48 bases and is read in frame from base 1. Germline trimming amounts to 4 bases on V and 1 base on J, with 7 as the count of junction bases outside the gene matches. Via the germline V gene, CDR1 is KGHDR and CDR2 SFDVKD. This record belongs to a study of blood T cell repertoires in COVID-19 (dated by TCRdb to about 2020). In terms of the full investigation: The collaborator samples originated in the United States, Italy and Spain and spanned the acute and convalescent phases of COVID-19. Samples came from the ongoing ImmuneRACE study (first 160 participants) plus 1,254 subjects from 6 global collaborators. Sample metadata almost always included a de-identified subject ID, COVID-19 status, age in years and sex. The repertoires were released in a freely available public database intended as a resource for research on the immune response to SARS-CoV-2. Where HLA class I and class II types were available, the types were taken from metadata supplied by the sample provider, not from assay-based typing. The material from the prospective study consisted of cDNA or gDNA derived from T cells, B-cell-depleted T cells, or PBMCs. Deeply sampled blood TCRbeta repertoires from subjects exposed to, actively infected with, or recovered from COVID-19 were included in the dataset.

The study at large found these results: How much clinical and demographic metadata was included differed by source and by participant, and the metadata was provided uncurated.

TCRbeta CDR3 regions were amplified from genomic DNA using the immunoSEQ Assay, a bias-controlled multiplex PCR. As for the original processing: Nucleated cell counts per sample were estimated from amplification of reference gene primers within the assay. To quantify the absolute abundance of each unique TCRbeta CDR3 rearrangement, sequence reads were collapsed and filtered. For each sample, productive Simpson clonality was calculated as the square root of Simpson's diversity index across productive rearrangements. As stored in TCRdb, this immuneACCESS dataset retains in-frame rearrangements with V and J assigned. A fraction of the clones does not appear; measured against another copy, unresolved V genes explain less than half of the discrepancy, and the remainder lacks a known reason. V and J calls and clone size are as listed in that table; D and trimming were resolved from the DNA. This sample lists 200,000 to 250,000 clones; approximately 80% were detected once. The ten largest clones take up about 4.3% of the sample.

Enrolling through a virtual design, the prospective study's participants ranged in age from roughly 18 to 89 years and lived across some 22 United States geographic areas. In the prospective study, cohorts were assigned on the basis of participant-reported clinical history obtained from a screening survey and a study questionnaire. In the prospective study, whole blood, serum and a nasopharyngeal or oropharyngeal swab were collected from each participant by mobile phlebotomists. Additional blood draws and questionnaires over a roughly two-month period could optionally be provided by prospective study participants. Prospective study blood samples were shipped either frozen or at room temperature before DNA extraction.

The source material was PBMCs or T cells enriched from blood (not recorded which). The clonotype was recovered from a man aged 25 to 45 with acute COVID-19. This sequence uses TRBV24-1 and TRBJ2-5, and TRBD1 aligns with 8 junction nucleotides. The CDR3 here reads CATSDRDDRGQETQYF. In nucleotides, the sequence is TGTGCCACCAGTGACCGTGACGACAGGGGCCAAGAGACCCAGTACTTC.